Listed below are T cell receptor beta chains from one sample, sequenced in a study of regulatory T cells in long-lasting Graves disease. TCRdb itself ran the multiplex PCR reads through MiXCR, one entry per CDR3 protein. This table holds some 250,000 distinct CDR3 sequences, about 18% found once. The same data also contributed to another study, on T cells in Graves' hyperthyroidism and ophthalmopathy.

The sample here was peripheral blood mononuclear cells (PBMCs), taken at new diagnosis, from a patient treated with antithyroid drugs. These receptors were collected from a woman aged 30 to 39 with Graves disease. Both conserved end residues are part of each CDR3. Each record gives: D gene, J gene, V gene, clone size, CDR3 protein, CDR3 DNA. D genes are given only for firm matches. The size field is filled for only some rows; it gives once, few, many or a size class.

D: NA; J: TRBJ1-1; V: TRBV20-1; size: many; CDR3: CSARDWPGPNTEAFF; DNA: TGCAGTGCTAGAGATTGGCCGGGACCGAACACTGAAGCTTTCTTT
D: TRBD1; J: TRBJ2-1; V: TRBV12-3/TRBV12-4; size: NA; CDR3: CASSPTDRGNEQFF; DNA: TGTGCCAGCAGTCCAACCGACAGGGGCAATGAGCAGTTCTTC
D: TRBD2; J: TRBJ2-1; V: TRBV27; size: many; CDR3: CASSLFRLAGGSYNEQFF; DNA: TGTGCCAGCAGTTTATTCCGACTAGCGGGGGGCTCCTACAATGAGCAGTTCTTC
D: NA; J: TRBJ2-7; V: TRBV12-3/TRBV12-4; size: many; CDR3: CASSPPPTARREQYF; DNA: TGTGCCAGCAGTCCCCCCCCGACGGCCCGACGGGAGCAGTACTTC
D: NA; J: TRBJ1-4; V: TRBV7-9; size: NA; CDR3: CASSLAGESKLFF; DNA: TGTGCCAGCAGCTTAGCGGGGGAGTCAAAACTGTTTTTT
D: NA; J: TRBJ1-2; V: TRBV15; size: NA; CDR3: CATSAGSGYTF; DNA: TGTGCCACCAGTGCAGGTTCTGGCTACACCTTC
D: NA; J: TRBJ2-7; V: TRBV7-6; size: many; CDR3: CASSLGHSYERGYEQYF; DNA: TGTGCCAGCAGCTTAGGCCACTCCTACGAGCGCGGTTACGAGCAGTACTTC
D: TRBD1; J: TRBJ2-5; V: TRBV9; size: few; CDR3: CASSPDPGQGQETQYF; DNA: TGTGCCAGCAGCCCCGATCCGGGACAGGGCCAAGAGACCCAGTACTTC
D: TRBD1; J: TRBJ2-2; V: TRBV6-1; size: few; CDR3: CASTGQGDTGELSF; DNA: TGTGCCAGCACGGGACAGGGAGATACCGGGGAGCTGTCTTTT
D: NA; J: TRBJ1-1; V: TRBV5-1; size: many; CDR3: CASSLIGRSMHTEAFF; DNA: TGCGCCAGCAGCTTGATCGGGAGAAGTATGCACACTGAAGCTTTCTTT
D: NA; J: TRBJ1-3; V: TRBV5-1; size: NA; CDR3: CASSLEGTLSSGNTIYF; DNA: TGCGCCAGCAGCTTGGAGGGGACTCTCAGCTCTGGAAACACCATATATTTT
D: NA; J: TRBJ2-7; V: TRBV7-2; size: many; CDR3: CASSLVESGGLYEQYF; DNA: TGTGCCAGCAGCTTAGTTGAGTCAGGGGGACTCTACGAGCAGTACTTC
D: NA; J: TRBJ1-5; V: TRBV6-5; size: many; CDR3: CASSYAGTQPQHF; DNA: TGTGCCAGCAGTTACGCGGGCACTCAGCCCCAGCATTTT
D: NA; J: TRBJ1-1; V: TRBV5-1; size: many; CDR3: CASSPGQHTEAFF; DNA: TGTGCCAGCAGCCCGGGACAACACACTGAAGCTTTCTTT
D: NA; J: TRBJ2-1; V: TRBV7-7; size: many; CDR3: CASSLGPVSSYNEQFF; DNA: TGTGCTAGCAGCTTAGGACCGGTGAGCTCCTACAATGAGCAGTTCTTC
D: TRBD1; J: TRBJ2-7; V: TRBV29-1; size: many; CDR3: CSVEWDRGRQYEQYF; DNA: TGCAGCGTTGAATGGGACAGGGGGCGTCAGTACGAGCAGTACTTC
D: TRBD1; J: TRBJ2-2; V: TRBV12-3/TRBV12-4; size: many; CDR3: CASSPIGTGTNTGELFF; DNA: TGTGCCAGCAGTCCAATCGGGACAGGGACGAACACCGGGGAGCTGTTTTTT
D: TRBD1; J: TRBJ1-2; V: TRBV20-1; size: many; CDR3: CSARAPAGGGDGYTF; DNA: TGCAGTGCTAGAGCCCCGGCAGGGGGAGGGGATGGCTACACCTTC
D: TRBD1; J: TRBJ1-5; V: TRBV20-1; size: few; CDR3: CSANRGSNQPQHF; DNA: TGCAGTGCTAACAGGGGGAGCAATCAGCCCCAGCATTTT
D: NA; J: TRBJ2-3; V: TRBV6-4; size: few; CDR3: CASSKQGHTDTQYF; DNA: TGTGCCAGCAGCAAACAGGGTCACACAGATACGCAGTATTTT
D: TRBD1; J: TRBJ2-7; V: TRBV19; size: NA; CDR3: CASSSKGQGGYEQYF; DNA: TGTGCCAGTAGTTCTAAGGGACAGGGCGGCTACGAGCAGTACTTC
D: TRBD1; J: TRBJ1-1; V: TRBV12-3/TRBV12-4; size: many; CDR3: CASSLEDRVWTEAFF; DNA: TGTGCCAGCAGTTTAGAGGACAGGGTCTGGACTGAAGCTTTCTTT
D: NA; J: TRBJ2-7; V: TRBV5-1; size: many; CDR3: CASRYDSSYEQYF; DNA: TGCGCCAGCAGATACGACAGTTCCTACGAGCAGTACTTC
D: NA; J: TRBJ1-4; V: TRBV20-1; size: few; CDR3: CSARDVLRNEKLFF; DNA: TGCAGTGCTAGAGATGTATTGCGTAATGAAAAACTGTTTTTT
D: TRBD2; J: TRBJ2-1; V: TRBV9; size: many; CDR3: CASSPSGLDNEQFF; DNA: TGTGCCAGCAGCCCTTCGGGACTAGACAATGAGCAGTTCTTC
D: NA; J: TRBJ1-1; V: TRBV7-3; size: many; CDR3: CASSRGPASEAFF; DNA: TGTGCCAGCAGTCGGGGACCAGCCTCTGAAGCTTTCTTT
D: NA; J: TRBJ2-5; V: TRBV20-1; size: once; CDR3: CSASDPGVLAETQYF; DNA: TGCAGTGCTAGTGATCCGGGGGTTCTAGCCGAGACCCAGTACTTC
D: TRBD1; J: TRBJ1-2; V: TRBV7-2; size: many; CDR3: CASSAGQGISGYTF; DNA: TGTGCCAGCAGCGCGGGACAGGGAATTAGTGGCTACACCTTC
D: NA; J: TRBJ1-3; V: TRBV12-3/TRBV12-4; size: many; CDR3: CASSTPLGHPSGNTIYF; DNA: TGTGCCAGCAGTACTCCCCTGGGACATCCCTCTGGAAACACCATATATTTT
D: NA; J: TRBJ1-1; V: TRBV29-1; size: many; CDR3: CSVDPSDGNTEAFF; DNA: TGCAGCGTTGATCCCTCAGACGGGAACACTGAAGCTTTCTTT
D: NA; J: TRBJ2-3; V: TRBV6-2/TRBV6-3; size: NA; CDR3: CASSSRGRDTDTQYF; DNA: TGTGCCAGCAGTTCGAGGGGCAGAGACACAGATACGCAGTATTTT
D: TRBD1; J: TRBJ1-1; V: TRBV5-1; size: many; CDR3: CASSLGQGGPEAFF; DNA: TGTGCCAGCAGCTTGGGGCAGGGGGGGCCTGAAGCTTTCTTT
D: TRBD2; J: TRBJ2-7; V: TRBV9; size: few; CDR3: CASSTSGSSYEQYF; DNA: TGTGCCAGCAGCACTAGCGGTAGCTCCTACGAGCAGTACTTC
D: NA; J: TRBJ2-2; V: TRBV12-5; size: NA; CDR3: CASGWALGATGELFF; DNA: TGTGCTAGTGGTTGGGCCCTGGGGGCCACCGGGGAGCTGTTTTTT
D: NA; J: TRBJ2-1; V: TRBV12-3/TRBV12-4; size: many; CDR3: CASSFRRPSSYNEQFF; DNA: TGTGCCAGCAGTTTTAGGAGACCGAGCTCCTACAATGAGCAGTTCTTC
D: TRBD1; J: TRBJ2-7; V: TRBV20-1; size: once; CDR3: CSAPDRGTYEQYF; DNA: TGCAGTGCCCCGGACAGGGGGACCTACGAGCAGTACTTC
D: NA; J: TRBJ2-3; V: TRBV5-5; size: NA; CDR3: CASSLAGNFTDTQYF; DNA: TGTGCCAGCAGCTTGGCAGGGAACTTCACAGATACGCAGTATTTT
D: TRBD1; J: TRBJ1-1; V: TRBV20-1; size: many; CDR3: CSASDRGRVNTEAFF; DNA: TGCAGTGCTAGTGACAGGGGAAGGGTGAACACTGAAGCTTTCTTT
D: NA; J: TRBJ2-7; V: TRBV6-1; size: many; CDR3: CASSAKTESYEQYF; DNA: TGTGCCAGCAGTGCAAAAACAGAGTCCTACGAGCAGTACTTC
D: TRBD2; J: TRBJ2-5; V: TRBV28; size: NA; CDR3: CASSPRGAGSGETQYF; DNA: TGTGCCAGCAGCCCTCGGGGAGCGGGAAGCGGGGAGACCCAGTACTTC
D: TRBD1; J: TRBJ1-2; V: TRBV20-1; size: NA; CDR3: CSAPPGTDRYGYTF; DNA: TGCAGTGCCCCACCCGGGACAGACCGCTATGGCTACACCTTC
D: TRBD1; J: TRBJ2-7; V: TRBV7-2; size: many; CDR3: CASSLGQGVVYEQYF; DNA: TGTGCCAGCAGCTTAGGCCAGGGGGTAGTCTACGAGCAGTACTTC
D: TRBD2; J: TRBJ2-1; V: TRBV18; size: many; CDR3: CASSPGLGPEQFF; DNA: TGTGCCAGCTCACCCGGACTAGGGCCTGAGCAGTTCTTC
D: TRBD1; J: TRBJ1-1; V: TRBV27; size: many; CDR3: CASGTGGSEAFF; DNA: TGTGCCAGCGGGACAGGGGGGTCTGAAGCTTTCTTT
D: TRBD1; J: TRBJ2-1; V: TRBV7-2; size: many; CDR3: CASSLAGQGAGNEQFF; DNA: TGTGCCAGCAGCTTAGCGGGGCAGGGGGCAGGGAATGAGCAGTTCTTC
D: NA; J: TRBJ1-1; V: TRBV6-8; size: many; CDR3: CASTNRNEAFF; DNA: TGTGCCAGCACCAACCGCAATGAAGCTTTCTTT
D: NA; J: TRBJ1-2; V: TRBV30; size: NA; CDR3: CAWSVQGPGYGYTF; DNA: TGTGCCTGGAGCGTACAGGGCCCTGGCTATGGCTACACCTTC
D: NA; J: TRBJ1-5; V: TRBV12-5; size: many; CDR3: CASGLGSNSNQPQHF; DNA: TGTGCTAGTGGTTTGGGCAGTAATAGCAATCAGCCCCAGCATTTT
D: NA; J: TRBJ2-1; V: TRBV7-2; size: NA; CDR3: CASSQPRTADEQFF; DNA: TGTGCCAGCAGCCAACCACGGACCGCCGATGAGCAGTTCTTC
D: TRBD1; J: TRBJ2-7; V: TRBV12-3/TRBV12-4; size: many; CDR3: CASEIDGQGYEQYF; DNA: TGTGCCAGCGAAATTGACGGACAGGGCTACGAGCAGTACTTC
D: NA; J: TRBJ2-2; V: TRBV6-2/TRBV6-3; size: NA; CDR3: CASSYSTENTGELFF; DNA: TGTGCCAGCAGTTACTCGACTGAGAACACCGGGGAGCTGTTTTTT
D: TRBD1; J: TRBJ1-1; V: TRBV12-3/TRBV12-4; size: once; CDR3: CASSSVTGGETEAFF; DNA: TGTGCCAGCAGTTCTGTGACAGGGGGCGAAACTGAAGCTTTCTTT
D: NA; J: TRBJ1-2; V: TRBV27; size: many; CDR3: CASSPKGTVYGYTF; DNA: TGTGCCAGCAGTCCTAAAGGGACGGTTTATGGCTACACCTTC
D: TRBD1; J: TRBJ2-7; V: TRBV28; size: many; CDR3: CASSFRDREDEQYF; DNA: TGTGCCAGCAGTTTCCGGGACAGGGAGGACGAGCAGTACTTC
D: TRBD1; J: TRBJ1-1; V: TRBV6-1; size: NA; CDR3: CASSGRTGDTEAFF; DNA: TGTGCCAGCAGTGGCCGGACAGGGGACACTGAAGCTTTCTTT
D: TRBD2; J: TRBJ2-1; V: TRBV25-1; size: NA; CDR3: CASSESRGGVNEQFF; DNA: TGTGCCAGCAGTGAATCTCGCGGGGGGGTCAATGAGCAGTTCTTC
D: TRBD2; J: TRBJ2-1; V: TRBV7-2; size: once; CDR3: CASSPGLAGGTEQFF; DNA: TGTGCCAGCAGCCCGGGACTAGCGGGAGGCACTGAGCAGTTCTTC
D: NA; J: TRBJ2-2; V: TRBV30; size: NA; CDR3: CAWSVRSGWGLFF; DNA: TGTGCCTGGAGTGTAAGGAGCGGATGGGGGCTGTTTTTT
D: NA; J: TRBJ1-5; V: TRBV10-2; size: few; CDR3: CASSNRGQGNQPQHF; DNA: TGCGCCAGCAGTAACCGCGGCCAGGGCAATCAGCCCCAGCATTTT